These T cell receptor beta chains were read from a single sample in a study of blood T cell repertoires in COVID-19. Only in-frame clones appear in the TCRdb table, and some are missing; sequencing was by immunoSEQ multiplex PCR. This sample has 310,000 or so clones, with almost 90% found just once. Sequencing input: peripheral blood. The receptors were sampled from a woman in her twenties or thirties with COVID-19, enrolled during active disease. CDR3s include the opening cysteine and the closing phenylalanine or tryptophan. D genes are given only for firm matches. A clone size is listed for some rows: how often the clone was seen (once, few, many), or a class if it is expanded.

cdr3_nt cdr3_aa j_call v_call d_call clone_size
TGTGCCACCAGTGATTTCAGGACAAACTATGGCTACACCTTC CATSDFRTNYGYTF TRBJ1-2 TRBV24-1 NA NA
TGTGCCAGCAGCCTCGGGACAACGACTAACACTGAAGCTTTCTTT CASSLGTTTNTEAFF TRBJ1-1 TRBV7-3 NA NA
TGTGCCAGTAGATACTCGGGGAGAGGCACAGATACGCAGTATTTT CASRYSGRGTDTQYF TRBJ2-3 TRBV19 NA once
TGTGCCAGCACGGAAAACACAGGGGCAGGTGGCACCGGGGAGCTGTTTTTT CASTENTGAGGTGELFF TRBJ2-2 TRBV3-1/TRBV3-2 TRBD1 NA
TGTGCCAGTAGTCGACAGGGGGCTGGTCAGCCCCAGCATTTT CASSRQGAGQPQHF TRBJ1-5 TRBV19 TRBD1 once
TGTGCCAGCGGCCCGTACAGGCAGTATAGAGACACCGGGGAGCTGTTTTTT CASGPYRQYRDTGELFF TRBJ2-2 TRBV28 NA NA
TGTGCCAGCAGCTTAGGGGGGACAGCTCGTCAGCCCCAGCATTTT CASSLGGTARQPQHF TRBJ1-5 TRBV7-2 TRBD1 NA
TGTGCGGTGGGCCGGGACAGGGCTGAAAAACTGTTTTTT CAVGRDRAEKLFF TRBJ1-4 TRBV30 TRBD1 NA
TGCGCCAGCAGCCTCGGACAGGGGGCCTTGAACACTGAAGCTTTCTTT CASSLGQGALNTEAFF TRBJ1-1 TRBV5-1 TRBD1 NA
TGTGCCAGCAGCGCGACAAGGGGATACTACGAGCAGTACTTC CASSATRGYYEQYF TRBJ2-7 TRBV2 NA NA
TGTGCCAGCAGTTTATCGTGGAGGGCCATCTACGAGCAGTACTTC CASSLSWRAIYEQYF TRBJ2-7 TRBV27 NA NA
TGTGCCAGCAGCTTAGAAGGAGGCGGGCAGCCCCAGCATTTT CASSLEGGGQPQHF TRBJ1-5 TRBV7-9 NA NA
TGTGCCAGCAGATTATTACCACAGGGTAACGCCGGGGAGCTGTTTTTT CASRLLPQGNAGELFF TRBJ2-2 TRBV7-2 NA NA
TGCAGCGTCGTGATCGGCGGGCGATATGGCTACACCTTC CSVVIGGRYGYTF TRBJ1-2 TRBV29-1 NA once
TGTGCCAGCAGTCCTTTATTCCTCTACAATGAGCAGTTCTTC CASSPLFLYNEQFF TRBJ2-1 TRBV28 NA NA
TGTGCCAGCAGTGACCAGCCGCAGACTAAGCAGTTCTTC CASSDQPQTKQFF TRBJ2-1 TRBV2 NA NA
TGTGCCAGAAGCATGACAGCAGCTAGATATCAGCCCCAGCATTTT CARSMTAARYQPQHF TRBJ1-5 TRBV5-3 NA NA
TGTGCCAGCAGCCCTCCCGTTGCGGACTCTGGGGCCAACGTCCTGACTTTC CASSPPVADSGANVLTF TRBJ2-6 TRBV7-3 NA NA
TGTGCCAGCAGCCCGCAGGGGGCCAGCACAGATACGCAGTATTTT CASSPQGASTDTQYF TRBJ2-3 TRBV5-8 TRBD1 NA
TGTGCCAGCAGTCCGAGGGATAGGGCGTGGGAGCAGTTCTTC CASSPRDRAWEQFF TRBJ2-1 TRBV2 NA NA
TGTGCCAGCACGCTCACCACCGGGTCCTACGAGCAGTACTTC CASTLTTGSYEQYF TRBJ2-7 TRBV19 NA few
TGTGCCAGCTTCGATTGGACAGGGCCGGGCACTGAAGCTTTCTTT CASFDWTGPGTEAFF TRBJ1-1 TRBV28 TRBD1 once